This passage covers 28 T cell receptor beta chains from one sample sequenced in a study of OX40 agonist ivuxolimab in advanced cancers. Sequencing used immunoSEQ multiplex PCR; TCRdb keeps in-frame clones, though not all of them. The sample lists about 77,000 clones, around 85% seen once, with roughly 2.2% in the top ten. The sequenced sample was CD4+ or CD8+ T cells sorted from blood, obtained in a trial of the OX40 agonist ivuxolimab. These TCRs come from an adult with an advanced solid tumor such as melanoma, head and neck, liver or kidney cancer.

V gene TRBV19 combines with J gene TRBJ1-6; 8 bases are shared with TRBD1. Germline V gene data show CDR1 as LNHDA and CDR2 as SQIVND (reference sequence). V was pared by 4 bases and J by 9 bases, with 8 bases of the junction left unmatched. The CDR3 spans 15 residues. The CDR3 here is CASSTGGIIGSPLHF. For the CDR3, the DNA is TGTGCCAGTAGTACAGGGGGCATCATTGGTTCACCCCTCCACTTT.

The chain has TRBV10-3 and TRBJ1-3; D is unresolved. V lost 11 bases and J lost 0, with 11 bases in between. The CDR3 is 13 residues long. Germline CDR1 reads ENHRY; CDR2 reads SYGVKD. CDR3 nucleotide sequence: TGTGCCGCTGCGGCCCGCTCTGGAAACACCATATATTTT. The encoded protein is CAAAARSGNTIYF.

J is TRBJ2-5 and V is TRBV4-1; possible D gene TRBD2, 5 bases. Trimming stripped 0 bases from V and 2 bases from J, with 7 bases between. The germline gives CDR1 MGHRA, CDR2 YSYEKL. This CDR3 spans 14 amino acids. CDR3 sequence: CASSQERGQETQYF. The CDR3, as DNA: TGCGCCAGCAGCCAAGAACGGGGACAAGAGACCCAGTACTTC.

J is TRBJ2-7 and V is TRBV9; 10 positions agree with TRBD1. Per the germline V gene, CDR1 is SGDLS and CDR2 is YYNGEE. The CDR3 covers 14 residues. Unmatched junction bases numbered 8, after V lost 4 bases and J lost 7 bases. CDR3 coding DNA: TGTGCCAGCAGCCCTCGACAGGGGGCTGAGGAGCAGTACTTC. It yields the protein CASSPRQGAEEQYF.

The chain employs TRBV5-6 and TRBJ2-5; TRBD2 aligns across 8 bases. This CDR3 is built from 14 residues. Germline V gene data show CDR1 as SGHDT and CDR2 as YYEEEE. Trimming removed 7 bases from V and 1 base from J; junction bases left unmatched: 6. CDR3: CASAPGGVQETQYF. The CDR3 DNA reads as TGTGCCAGCGCCCCGGGAGGGGTCCAAGAGACCCAGTACTTC.

Points on this clone: This sample also contains other DNA sequences that code for the same CDR3. The chain links TRBV11-2 to TRBJ2-5; TRBD2 might be the D (5 bases). CDR1 is SGHAT and CDR2 is FQNNGV in the germline V gene. V was shortened by 3 bases and J by 0 bases, with 5 bases between the two germline ends. This CDR3 region has 13 residues. CDR3 loop: CASSFGNQETQYF. In DNA, the CDR3 is TGTGCCAGCAGCTTCGGGAACCAAGAGACCCAGTACTTC.

The J gene is TRBJ2-7, the V gene TRBV2; a weak D match, TRBD1 (5 bases). V shed 6 bases and J shed 2 bases, with 8 bases lying between them. The V gene's germline CDR1 is SNHLY and CDR2 FYNNEI. This CDR3 contains 12 residues. In nucleotides, the CDR3 is TGTGCCAGCAGGACGGACACCTACGAGCAGTACTTC. Its translation: CASRTDTYEQYF.

The chain employs TRBV7-2 and TRBJ2-2; D unclear. The V end was cut by 5 bases, the J end by 1 base, with 11 bases between. The CDR3 is 15 amino acids. In germline, CDR1 is SGHTA, CDR2 FQGNSA. The CDR3 DNA reads TGTGCCAGCAGCAACCCAGGCCTGAACACCGGGGAGCTGTTTTTT. It is translated as CASSNPGLNTGELFF.

As DNA, the CDR3 is TGTGCCAGCAGCCCTCTAAACGAGCAGTACTTC. Its protein product is CASSPLNEQYF. V gene TRBV2 combines with J gene TRBJ2-7; D gene uncertain. The germline V gene has CDR1 SNHLY and CDR2 FYNNEI. V was trimmed by 6 bases and J by 5 bases, leaving 8 bases between them. The CDR3 is 11 residues long.

This clone was picked up one time. V is TRBV7-2 and J is TRBJ2-5; D remains unclear. Judging by the DNA end, TRBJ2-7 fits better; the J call may be wrong. The germline gives CDR1 SGHTA, CDR2 FQGNSA. The CDR3 runs 15 residues. This chain's CDR3 is CASSLATTISYEQYF. The CDR3 DNA follows: TGTGCCAGCAGCTTAGCTACCACTATCTCCTACGAGCAGTACTTC.

The V and J genes are TRBV5-4 and TRBJ2-7; D gene unclear. Trimming removed 1 base from V and 4 bases from J, with 15 bases in between. CDR3 size: 15 residues. Germline loops: CDR1 SGHNT, CDR2 YYREEE (reference sequence). CDR3 protein: CASSLRTLRIYEQYF. The CDR3 DNA follows: TGTGCCAGCAGCTTGAGGACCCTAAGGATATACGAGCAGTACTTC.

This chain links TRBV5-1 with TRBJ2-2; tentative D call: TRBD1 (5 bases). Germline values: CDR1 SGHRS, CDR2 YFSETQ. V was cut by 1 base and J by 6 bases, with 13 bases left in between. The length of the CDR3 is 15 residues. CDR3 nucleotides: TGCGCCAGCAGCTTGTACGGCCAGGGCGCCGGGGAGCTGTTTTTT. It codes for CASSLYGQGAGELFF.

This clone was detected once. The genes are TRBV2 and TRBJ2-2, with 12 bases lining up with TRBD2. The V gene's germline CDR1 is SNHLY and CDR2 FYNNEI. The CDR3 spans 18 residues. J was trimmed by 1 base and V by 6 bases; bases with no gene match: 9. DNA for the CDR3: TGTGCCAGCAGGCGTATACTAGCGGGAGGCCTGAACACCGGGGAGCTGTTTTTT. This codes for CASRRILAGGLNTGELFF.

The sample holds a few counts of this clone. This chain connects TRBV9 to TRBJ2-3; TRBD2 matches at 13 bases. The germline V gene encodes CDR1 SGDLS and CDR2 YYNGEE. V dropped 0 bases and J dropped 7; count of bases not matched to a gene: 5. The CDR3 is 16 amino acids. The CDR3 nucleotides read TGTGCCAGCAGCGTAGCTACTAGCGGGGGGGCGAATACGCAGTATTTT. Translated: CASSVATSGGANTQYF.

V is TRBV30 and J is TRBJ1-2; D call uncertain. Germline V CDR1 and CDR2: GTSNPN, SVGIG (reference sequence). The CDR3 runs 13 residues. Trimming removed 1 base from V and 3 bases from J, with 9 bases in between. The CDR3 loop is CAWSGGWDYGYTF. The CDR3 nucleotides are TGTGCCTGGAGTGGAGGGTGGGACTATGGCTACACCTTC.

The gene calls are TRBV7-3 and TRBJ2-2; possibly TRBD1 for D (5 bases). The V gene lost 5 bases and the J gene lost 0 bases, with 10 bases spanning the gap. The CDR3 spans 15 residues. Germline CDR1 reads SGHTA; CDR2 reads FQGTGA. CDR3 in amino acids: CASSPRGTNTGELFF. For the CDR3, the DNA is TGTGCCAGCAGCCCTAGGGGTACGAACACCGGGGAGCTGTTTTTT.

The chain is built from TRBV9 and TRBJ2-2; 8 bases line up with TRBD2. Germline V lookup: CDR1 SGDLS, CDR2 YYNGEE. V lost 1 base, J lost 4 bases, and 6 bases stayed unmatched. This CDR3 region has 16 residues. The CDR3 spells CASSVTSGGRTGELFF. CDR3 nucleotides: TGTGCCAGCAGCGTAACGAGCGGGGGTCGCACCGGGGAGCTGTTTTTT.

This chain joins TRBV7-6 and TRBJ2-3, with 8 bases identical to TRBD2. V shed 5 bases, J shed 2 bases, and the junction held 6 bases outside the gene matches. The CDR3 extends over 15 amino acids. From germline, CDR1 is SGHVS and CDR2 FNYEAQ. In DNA form, the CDR3 reads TGTGCCAGCAGCCCCCTAGCGGGCACCACAGATACGCAGTATTTT. Amino acid sequence: CASSPLAGTTDTQYF.

In its sample, this clone was seen once. This chain links TRBV28 with TRBJ1-5, with no clear D. The germline V gene has CDR1 MDHEN and CDR2 SYDVKM. This CDR3 has 14 residues. In DNA, the CDR3 is TGTGCTACTCAGCGGGGTATCAGCAATCAGCCCCAGCATTTT. Protein sequence: CATQRGISNQPQHF.

The chain joins TRBV7-3 to TRBJ1-1; D gene unclear. The V end lost 5 bases, the J end lost 4 bases, and 20 bases lay between the germline ends. Germline V gene lookup returns CDR1 SGHTA and CDR2 FQGTGA. The CDR3 has 16 amino acids. The chain's CDR3 is CASSQYPLGFGTEAFF. Written as DNA, the CDR3 is TGTGCCAGCAGCCAATACCCCCTGGGTTTCGGCACTGAAGCTTTCTTT.

The chain employs TRBV25-1 and TRBJ2-5; 9 positions agree with TRBD2. J lost 4 bases, V lost 8 bases, and 20 bases had no gene match. CDR3 length equals 18 residues. The germline CDR1 and CDR2 sequences are MGHDK and SYGVNS. CDR3 loop: CASPESIPGLALGETQYF. The CDR3 DNA is TGTGCCAGCCCTGAGAGTATTCCGGGACTAGCCTTAGGAGAGACCCAGTACTTC.

The V call is TRBV5-1, the J call TRBJ2-7; D perhaps matches TRBD2 (6 bases). Germline CDR1 is SGHRS and CDR2 is YFSETQ. V was clipped by 3 bases and J by 4 bases, with 8 bases between them. The CDR3 is 12 amino acids. CDR3 in DNA: TGCGCCAGCAGCTCTCGGGGGTACGAGCAGTACTTC. Translating gives CASSSRGYEQYF.

The V call is TRBV6-4, the J call TRBJ2-1, with no clear D. The CDR3 runs 13 residues. Germline CDR1 MRHNA, CDR2 SNTAGT. Trimming left V 2 bases short and J 9 bases short, with 11 bases between. The CDR3 bases are TGTGCCAGCAGTGACGCCCTGCACACTGAGCAGTTCTTC. Encoded protein: CASSDALHTEQFF.

This sequence joins TRBV11-2 and TRBJ2-4; 7 bases map to TRBD2. In germline, CDR1 is SGHAT, CDR2 FQNNGV. The CDR3 is 14 amino acids. Trimming removed 2 bases from V and 8 bases from J; junction bases left unmatched: 6. CDR3 nucleotides: TGTGCCAGCAGCTTACAAGGGGCGGGGGACATTCAGTACTTC. Translated, it gives CASSLQGAGDIQYF.

This sequence joins TRBV7-2 and TRBJ2-7, with D tentatively TRBD1 or TRBD2 (5 bases each). CDR1 is SGHTA, CDR2 FQGNSA, per germline. The CDR3 sequence is 15 residues long. V lost 7 bases, J lost 5 bases, and 21 bases lay in between. The CDR3 sequence: CASTFRDRPYHEQYF. CDR3 bases: TGTGCCAGCACCTTCCGGGACCGACCCTACCACGAGCAGTACTTC.

This clone was counted a single time. J is TRBJ2-5 and V is TRBV5-6; 12 bases align to TRBD2. Gene TRBJ2-7 matches the end of the DNA better, so the J call may be wrong. Germline V gene data show CDR1 as SGHDT and CDR2 as YYEEEE. The CDR3 totals 17 residues. CDR3 nucleotide sequence: TGTGCCAGCAGTTCACTAGCGGGAGGTCCACCCCTGTACGAGCAGTACTTC. Translation gives CASSSLAGGPPLYEQYF.

The CDR3 nucleotides are TGCGCCAGCCGTCAACTCGGGACAGGGGTTGAAAAACTGTTTTTT. This codes for CASRQLGTGVEKLFF. The genes are TRBV5-1 and TRBJ1-4; 10 bases map to TRBD1. The CDR3 is 15 amino acids. After removal of 7 bases from V and 7 bases from J, the junction contained 10 bases not matched to a gene. From germline, CDR1 is SGHRS and CDR2 YFSETQ.

This chain uses TRBV6-5 with TRBJ1-2, with a possible D match to TRBD1 (6 bases). This CDR3 spans 16 amino acids. Looked up from germline, CDR1 is MNHEY and CDR2 is SVGAGI. Deletions cut 4 bases from V and 2 bases from J, with 17 bases between. CDR3: CASSSTLFTGNYGYTF. The DNA for the CDR3 is TGTGCCAGCAGTTCGACTCTTTTCACAGGGAACTATGGCTACACCTTC.